One and the same sample provided the 7 T cell receptor beta chains below, sequenced in a study of T cell responses to AZD1222 COVID-19 vaccine. Clones were sequenced by immunoSEQ multiplex PCR, and TCRdb holds only the in-frame ones, with some missing. Of approximately 65,000 clones listed, 76% are singletons. The material sequenced was peripheral blood, taken on day 0 of AZD1222 vaccination. These receptors all come from an adult in good health.

The chain joins TRBV10-3 to TRBJ2-5, with D perhaps being TRBD1 or TRBD2 (7 bases each). The germline V gene encodes CDR1 ENHRY and CDR2 SYGVKD. Trimming pared 3 bases from V and 5 bases from J, leaving 31 bases between. The CDR3 is 20 residues long. This CDR3 reads CAISDTAGEGALTAWETQYF. The CDR3 coding sequence is TGTGCCATCAGTGATACGGCGGGGGAGGGGGCATTGACGGCTTGGGAGACCCAGTACTTC.

This clone was counted only a few times. V usage is TRBV10-3 and J usage is TRBJ2-2; TRBD1 is a possible D gene (5 bases). This CDR3 contains 15 residues. V was clipped by 3 bases and J by 2 bases, with 10 bases between them. Germline assignment: CDR1 ENHRY and CDR2 SYGVKD. CDR3 bases: TGTGCCATCAGTGAAGGGGCGATCAACACCGGGGAGCTGTTTTTT. Its translation is CAISEGAINTGELFF.

This sequence joins TRBV15 and TRBJ2-3; no firm D call. The V gene lost 5 bases and the J gene lost 4 bases, with 10 bases spanning the gap. The CDR3 is 13 residues long. Germline CDR1 LNHNV, CDR2 YYDKDF (reference sequence). The CDR3 DNA reads TGTGCCACCAGCTCCCTGCTCGCAGATACGCAGTATTTT. This encodes CATSSLLADTQYF.

This clone came up a few times. V usage is TRBV18 and J usage is TRBJ1-5; D unclear. The V end was cut by 2 bases, the J end by 0 bases, with 11 bases between. Germline V lookup: CDR1 KGHSH, CDR2 LQKENI. The CDR3 length is 16 residues. The CDR3 DNA sequence: TGTGCCAGCTCACCAAGAAGAGCCGGTAGCAATCAGCCCCAGCATTTT. This gives the protein CASSPRRAGSNQPQHF.

The chain combines TRBV7-9 with TRBJ2-2; either TRBD1 or TRBD2 may supply D (5 bases each). The CDR3 spans 15 residues. Germline V CDR1 and CDR2: SEHNR, FQNEAQ (reference sequence). V lost 4 bases and J lost 1, with 10 bases in between. The CDR3 region has the DNA TGTGCCAGCAGCTGGGGGTCAGAGAACACCGGGGAGCTGTTTTTT. Amino acids: CASSWGSENTGELFF.

The rearrangement joins TRBV7-8 to TRBJ1-2, with unresolved D. Germline CDR1 reads SGHVS; CDR2 reads FQNEAQ. V dropped 4 bases and J dropped 4 bases, with 7 bases sitting between them. The CDR3 is 12 residues long. The CDR3 nucleotides read TGTGCCAGCAGCTCCTCGGGCTATGGCTACACCTTC. Translating it yields CASSSSGYGYTF.

This chain links TRBV7-6 with TRBJ1-6; the D gene is possibly TRBD1 (5 bases). In germline, CDR1 is SGHVS, CDR2 FNYEAQ. This CDR3 has 18 residues. Trimming shortened V by 2 bases and J by 3 bases, and 17 bases separated the two germline ends. DNA for the CDR3: TGTGCCAGCAGCTTAATCGGGGCAGACTTCCTCTATAATTCACCCCTCCACTTT. Amino acids: CASSLIGADFLYNSPLHF. Full variable domain (outside the CDR3, taken from reference TRBV7-6 and TRBJ1-6): GAGVSQSPRYKVTKRGQDVALRCDPISGHVSLYWYRQALGQGPEFLTYFNYEAQQDKSGLPNDRFSAERPEGSISTLTIQRTEQRDSAMYRCASSLIGADFLYNSPLHFGNGTRLTVT.